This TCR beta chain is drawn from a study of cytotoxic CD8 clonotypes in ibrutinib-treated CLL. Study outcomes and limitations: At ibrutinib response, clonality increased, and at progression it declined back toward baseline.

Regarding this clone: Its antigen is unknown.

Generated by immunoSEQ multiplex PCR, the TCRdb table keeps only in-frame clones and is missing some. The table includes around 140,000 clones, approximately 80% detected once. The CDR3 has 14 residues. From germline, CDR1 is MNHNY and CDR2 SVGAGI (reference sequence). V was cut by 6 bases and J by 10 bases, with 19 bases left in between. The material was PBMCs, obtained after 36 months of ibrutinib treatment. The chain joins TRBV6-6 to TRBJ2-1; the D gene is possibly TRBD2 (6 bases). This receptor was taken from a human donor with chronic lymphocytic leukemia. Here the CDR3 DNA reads TGTGCCAGCAGAACCCCTTGGCTTAGCGGCGAGCAGTTCTTC. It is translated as CASRTPWLSGEQFF.